Shown below are 29 T cell receptor beta chains from a single sample sequenced in a study of T cells expressing NK-cell markers. Following a re-call of the 5' RACE reads, TCRdb has one entry per CDR3 protein and lacks DNA. This listing includes approximately 420,000 distinct CDR3 sequences. The sample consisted of blood T cells: a sorted CD56 or NKG2C T cell subset, CD4+ or CD8+ T cells, or bulk PBMC T cells (not recorded which). These receptors were collected from a woman aged 45-65 years in good health.

The chain couples TRBV6-5 to TRBJ2-1; TCRdb picks TRBD2, but there is no DNA to check that call. CDR3 length equals 17 residues. Per germline, CDR1 MNHEY and CDR2 SVGAGI. The CDR3 loop reads CASSTPAGRGSYNEQFF.

This CDR3 reads CASSLEQGTNNEQFF. The chain uses TRBV12-3 or TRBV12-4 and TRBJ2-1; TCRdb indicates TRBD1, and absent DNA this call remains unverified. The CDR3 covers 15 residues.

V gene TRBV3-1 combines with J gene TRBJ1-5. From germline, CDR1 is LGHDT and CDR2 YNNKEL (reference sequence). This CDR3 is 15 amino acids long. CDR3 loop: CASSQGVQRNQPQHF.

This chain uses TRBV12-3 or TRBV12-4 with TRBJ1-1. CDR3 length equals 15 residues. The CDR3 sequence: CASSRLAAGHTEAFF.

The V call is TRBV24-1, the J call TRBJ2-2; there is no DNA to check the TCRdb D call of TRBD1. There are 14 residues in the CDR3. Germline assignment: CDR1 KGHDR and CDR2 SFDVKD. CDR3 loop: CASRAGTNTGELFF.

V usage is TRBV20-1 and J usage is TRBJ2-3. The CDR3 has 14 residues. Germline V lookup: CDR1 DFQATT, CDR2 SNEGSKA (reference sequence). The CDR3 loop reads CSARDPTSTDTQYF.

The rearrangement links TRBV12-3 or TRBV12-4 to TRBJ2-1; there is no DNA to check the TCRdb D call of TRBD2. The CDR3 contains 17 residues. CDR3 residues: CASSLVQGLAHSNEQFF.

The V and J genes are TRBV3-1 and TRBJ1-2. CDR1 is LGHDT and CDR2 is YNNKEL in the germline V gene (reference sequence). The CDR3 is 15 residues long. The CDR3 reads CASSQFTGAQDGYTF.

The gene calls are TRBV6-5 and TRBJ1-2; TCRdb's D call of TRBD1 is untestable without DNA. The CDR3 consists of 13 residues. The germline CDR1 and CDR2 sequences are MNHEY and SVGAGI. The CDR3 loop is CASSRSQGYGYTF.

The gene calls are TRBV2 and TRBJ2-7; TCRdb picks TRBD1, but there is no DNA to check that call. Germline V CDR1 and CDR2: SNHLY, FYNNEI. The CDR3 runs 14 residues. The CDR3 loop is CASSETRVGYEQYF.

The chain links TRBV29-1 to TRBJ2-1; the D call from TCRdb, TRBD2, cannot be confirmed without DNA. The germline V gene has CDR1 SQVTM and CDR2 ANQGSEA. The CDR3 has 15 amino acids. CDR3 region: CSVATGTSGYNEQFF.

V and J are TRBV7-9 and TRBJ2-7; there is no DNA to check the TCRdb D call of TRBD2. The CDR3 is 16 residues long. Germline values: CDR1 SEHNR, CDR2 FQNEAQ (reference sequence). CDR3: CASSFDASGSLREQYF.

The chain combines TRBV12-3 or TRBV12-4 with TRBJ1-5; TCRdb's D gene call, TRBD1, goes unchecked for lack of DNA. The CDR3 length is 14 residues. The CDR3 spells CASRIQGLDQPQHF.

This rearrangement joins TRBV6-5 to TRBJ2-1; TCRdb lists TRBD2, though no DNA is available to test this call. Germline assignment: CDR1 MNHEY and CDR2 SVGAGI. CDR3 size: 16 residues. CDR3 amino acids: CASSYLPGLDGNEQFF.

The chain recombines TRBV3-1 with TRBJ1-2; TCRdb proposes TRBD1, but this gene call is untestable without DNA. This CDR3 contains 19 residues. Germline CDR1 and CDR2: LGHDT and YNNKEL (reference sequence). The CDR3 here is CASSQDLWQGVPTLYGYTF.

The chain has TRBV5-1 and TRBJ2-3; TCRdb's D call of TRBD2 is untestable without DNA. The CDR3 sequence is 13 residues long. CDR1 is SGHRS and CDR2 is YFSETQ in the germline V gene. CDR3 amino acids: CASSLGGSDTQYF.

This CDR3 is CASSPMTSSDEQFF. This chain connects TRBV5-1 to TRBJ2-1; TCRdb's D gene call, TRBD2, goes unchecked for lack of DNA. CDR3 length: 14 amino acids. CDR1 is SGHRS and CDR2 is YFSETQ in the germline V gene.

V gene TRBV29-1 combines with J gene TRBJ1-2; TCRdb reports TRBD1, a call that lacks DNA to check it against. CDR1 and CDR2 from the germline V gene are SQVTM and ANQGSEA. The CDR3 sequence is 14 residues long. This chain's CDR3 is CSVPPGQGGDGYTF.

The rearrangement uses TRBV4-1 and TRBJ1-1; TCRdb's assignment of TRBD1 cannot be checked, as there is no DNA. Germline V gene lookup returns CDR1 MGHRA and CDR2 YSYEKL. There are 13 residues in the CDR3. CDR3 in amino acids: CASSQARRTEAFF.

The chain is built from TRBV12-5 and TRBJ2-6. Per the germline V gene, CDR1 is LGHNT and CDR2 is FRNRAP. The CDR3 has 16 residues. The CDR3 loop is CASGLVLSSGANVLTF. The full variable domain, with the rest looked up from reference TRBV12-5 and TRBJ2-6, is DARVTQTPRHKVTEMGQEVTMRCQPILGHNTVFWYRQTMMQGLELLAYFRNRAPLDDSGMPKDRFSAEMPDATLATLKIQPSEPRDSAVYFCASGLVLSSGANVLTFGAGSRLTVL.

This chain connects TRBV15 to TRBJ2-1; TCRdb proposes TRBD1, but this gene call is untestable without DNA. The CDR3 is made up of 15 amino acids. Germline V lookup: CDR1 LNHNV, CDR2 YYDKDF (reference sequence). This chain's CDR3 is CATSREGARYNEQFF.

The chain carries TRBV9 and TRBJ2-3. Germline V CDR1 and CDR2: SGDLS, YYNGEE. The CDR3 contains 15 residues. CDR3: CASSVGTSVFDTQYF.

V gene TRBV5-1 combines with J gene TRBJ2-5; TCRdb's assignment of TRBD1 cannot be checked, as there is no DNA. The CDR3 covers 16 residues. The germline V gene encodes CDR1 SGHRS and CDR2 YFSETQ. CDR3 sequence: CASSLGALGGAETQYF.

This chain uses TRBV21-1 with TRBJ2-3; TCRdb outputs TRBD1, but without DNA this stays unchecked. TRBV21-1 is assigned pseudogene status. The CDR3 is 17 amino acids. The CDR3 here is CASSKGGLDRGEDTQYF.

The rearrangement joins TRBV29-1 to TRBJ2-7. CDR3 length: 12 amino acids. CDR1 and CDR2 (germline): SQVTM, ANQGSEA. The CDR3 region is CSGTTEYYEQYF.

V usage is TRBV4-1 and J usage is TRBJ2-1; lacking DNA, the TRBD2 call made by TCRdb goes unchecked. The CDR3 loop spans 17 amino acids. The V gene's germline CDR1 is MGHRA and CDR2 YSYEKL. CDR3 sequence: CASSQGSSSGIYNEQFF.

The chain has TRBV7-2 and TRBJ1-1. The CDR3 has 13 residues. Germline CDR1 SGHTA, CDR2 FQGNSA. The CDR3 loop is CASSLVGDTEAFF.

V is TRBV10-3 and J is TRBJ1-6. This CDR3 comprises 13 residues. Germline CDR1 reads ENHRY; CDR2 reads SYGVKD. This CDR3 reads CAIRDTGNSPLHF.

V usage is TRBV28 and J usage is TRBJ2-1; as DNA is missing, the TRBD2 call by TCRdb cannot be tested. The CDR3 sequence is 14 residues long. Germline CDR1 reads MDHEN; CDR2 reads SYDVKM. CDR3 amino acids: CASSPRGLSYEQFF.